The 31 T cell receptor beta chains in this list originate from one sample, sequenced in a study of spatial heterogeneity in lung cancer. Time point given: sample taken at primary tumor resection. Unsorted whole RNA samples from tumor, nontumor lung or frozen PBMC were sequenced. TCRdb itself ran the 5' RACE reads through MiXCR, one entry per CDR3 protein. The repertoire includes more than 7,500 distinct CDR3 sequences, 4% to 5% of them detected once, and over 25% sits in the top ten. Sequences were derived from PBMCs, sampled at surgery. The receptors originated from a male donor with early-stage non-small cell lung cancer.

A note on this clonotype: This beta chain came through as a stray read in a library set up for alpha chains, and its size says little. V and J are TRBV10-3 and TRBJ2-6, with D possibly called TRBD1 or TRBD2 (5 bases each). Per germline, CDR1 ENHRY and CDR2 SYGVKD. The V gene lost 2 bases and the J gene lost 0 bases, with 17 bases spanning the gap. This CDR3 has 19 amino acids. CDR3: CAISESIGTASSGANVLTF. In DNA, the CDR3 is TGTGCCATCAGTGAGAGTATTGGGACGGCCAGCTCTGGGGCCAACGTCCTGACTTTC.

This clonotype was seen at least ten times. As an off-target read in a library built for alpha chains, this beta chain has a frequency of little significance. The CDR3 DNA reads TGTGCCAGTAACACAGGTAGTTCCTATGGCTACACCTTC. Its protein is CASNTGSSYGYTF. J is TRBJ1-2 and V is TRBV19; tentative D call: TRBD1 (5 bases). Per germline, CDR1 LNHDA and CDR2 SQIVND (reference sequence). V was shortened by 7 bases and J by 4 bases, with 13 bases between the two germline ends. The CDR3 extends over 13 amino acids.

This clonotype was detected a few times. This beta chain is a stray read from a library made for alpha chains; its abundance is not meaningful. This chain links TRBV7-9 with TRBJ2-7; perhaps TRBD1 as D (5 bases). CDR3 length equals 14 residues. The V and J ends lost 5 bases and 6 bases respectively, with 17 bases between them. Per germline, CDR1 SEHNR and CDR2 FQNEAQ (reference sequence). The CDR3 sequence is CASSDEPGIGEQYF. As DNA, the CDR3 is TGTGCCAGCAGCGACGAGCCAGGGATCGGCGAGCAGTACTTC. The variable domain in full, completed from reference TRBV7-9 and TRBJ2-7, reads DTGVSQNPRHKITKRGQNVTFRCDPISEHNRLYWYRQTLGQGPEFLTYFQNEAQLEKSRLLSDRFSAERPKGSFSTLEIQRTEQGDSAMYLCASSDEPGIGEQYFGPGTRLTVT.

In its sample, this clonotype was seen a few times. This beta chain turned up in a library designed for alpha chains; as an off-target read, its abundance says little. In DNA form, the CDR3 reads TGTGCCAGCAGCTCCTTCGGGCAGAGCTATGGCTACACCTTC. As protein: CASSSFGQSYGYTF. This rearrangement joins TRBV5-4 to TRBJ1-2; D uncertain. This CDR3 has 14 amino acids. Germline lookup yields CDR1 SGHNT and CDR2 YYREEE (reference sequence). V gave up 3 bases and J gave up 4 bases, with 13 bases separating them.

Many counts were recorded for this clonotype. Since it is a stray read in a library aimed at alpha chains, this beta chain has a size that is not meaningful. V is TRBV20-1 and J is TRBJ1-1; D gene ambiguous. The CDR3 loop spans 13 amino acids. CDR1 and CDR2 (germline): DFQATT, SNEGSKA (reference sequence). In DNA form, the CDR3 reads TGCAGAGCCGACAACCACTTGAACACTGAAGCTTTCTTT. It codes for CRADNHLNTEAFF.

This clonotype occurred many times. This beta chain is off target for a library built for alpha chains, so its abundance means little. The gene calls are TRBV7-9 and TRBJ2-5; D perhaps matches TRBD2 (6 bases). The V end was cut by 6 bases, the J end by 0 bases, with 11 bases between. This CDR3 spans 14 amino acids. From germline, CDR1 is SEHNR and CDR2 FQNEAQ (reference sequence). CDR3 nucleotides: TGTGCCAGCAGGGGGCTAGCGCACCAAGAGACCCAGTACTTC. This codes for CASRGLAHQETQYF.

In its sample, this clonotype was seen a few times. This beta chain was picked up by a library intended for alpha chains and is off target, so its count carries little meaning. V and J are TRBV5-3 and TRBJ1-2; D call uncertain. TRBV5-3 is an ORF, with its function uncertain. The CDR3 has 20 amino acids. V shed 2 bases and J shed 1 base, with 27 bases lying between them. CDR3 in DNA: TGTGCCAGAAGCTTTCATCTTTGTCGTTGCGGGAACCCCCTTAACTATGGCTACACCTTC. This sequence encodes CARSFHLCRCGNPLNYGYTF.

As regards this clonotype: One end of the junction is discordant with germline, which a read error may explain. This beta chain is off target for a library built for alpha chains, so its abundance means little. The genes are TRBV5-5 and TRBJ1-5; 8 bases are a match to TRBD1. Germline CDR1 reads SGHKS; CDR2 reads YYEKEE (reference sequence). This CDR3 has 15 amino acids. In nucleotides, the CDR3 is TGTGCCAGCACCTCCTCGGCAGGGGGCAACCAGCCCCAGCATTTT. It encodes CASTSSAGGNQPQHF.

This clonotype was recorded at least ten times. This beta chain is off target for a library built for alpha chains, so its abundance means little. The chain carries TRBV12-3 or TRBV12-4 and TRBJ1-6; 7 positions match TRBD1. Trimming removed 6 bases from V and 9 bases from J; junction bases left unmatched: 8. The length of the CDR3 is 14 residues. CDR3: CASRSGTDRSPLHF. The CDR3 DNA is TGTGCCAGCAGATCCGGGACAGATCGTTCACCCCTCCACTTT.

The sample holds many counts of this clonotype. Since it is a stray read in a library aimed at alpha chains, this beta chain has a size that is not meaningful. The chain employs TRBV28 and TRBJ1-4, with D tentatively TRBD1 (6 bases). The V end lost 5 bases, the J end lost 13 bases, and 14 bases lay between the germline ends. The V gene's germline CDR1 is MDHEN and CDR2 SYDVKM. The CDR3 is 12 amino acids. The CDR3 bases are TGTGCCAGCAGTCTCACCAGGGGCCCACTGTTTTTT. Protein sequence: CASSLTRGPLFF.

This clonotype is categorized as medium-sized (0.01 to 0.1%). This beta chain is off target for a library built for alpha chains, so its abundance means little. The rearrangement joins TRBV7-2 to TRBJ1-2; no firm D call. Germline V gene sequence: CDR1 SGHTA, CDR2 FQGNSA. V dropped 6 bases and J dropped 6 bases, with 5 bases sitting between them. The CDR3 extends over 10 amino acids. In DNA form, the CDR3 reads TGTGCCAGCAGATCAAATGGCTACACCTTC. Its protein product is CASRSNGYTF.

This clonotype is deemed medium-sized. Found in a library prepared for alpha chains, this beta chain is an off-target read, and its abundance has little meaning. The rearrangement uses TRBV5-1 and TRBJ1-5; D gene uncertain. CDR1 SGHRS and CDR2 YFSETQ come from the germline V gene. Deletions cut 3 bases from V and 2 bases from J, with 15 bases between. CDR3 length: 16 amino acids. In DNA, the CDR3 is TGCGCCAGCAGCTGGGGAGGTACCTCAGGCAATCAGCCCCAGCATTTT. Amino acid sequence: CASSWGGTSGNQPQHF.

This clonotype was found many times. The library was built for alpha chains, so this beta chain is an off-target read and its size means little. This chain uses TRBV5-1 with TRBJ1-6; no clear D. V lost 4 bases, J lost 1 base, and 12 bases lay in between. Germline lookup yields CDR1 SGHRS and CDR2 YFSETQ. The CDR3 is made up of 16 amino acids. As DNA, the CDR3 is TGCGCCAGCAGCCCGGGTGGAGTGTCCTATAATTCACCCCTCCACTTT. Translating it yields CASSPGGVSYNSPLHF.

This clonotype came up many times. As an off-target read in a library built for alpha chains, this beta chain has a frequency of little significance. This chain links TRBV7-8 with TRBJ2-3; tentatively, D is TRBD2 (6 bases). Germline CDR1 and CDR2: SGHVS and FQNEAQ. V lost 2 bases to trimming and J lost 2 bases, with 11 bases between them. The CDR3 is made up of 15 amino acids. This CDR3 reads CASSLRRVFTDTQYF. The CDR3 DNA is TGTGCCAGCAGCTTAAGGAGGGTTTTCACAGATACGCAGTATTTT.

This clonotype was observed many times. With the library built for alpha chains, this beta chain is off target and its frequency is not meaningful. The chain is built from TRBV7-2 and TRBJ1-2; no clear D. The V gene's germline CDR1 is SGHTA and CDR2 FQGNSA. There are 14 residues in the CDR3. The germline V and J ends were trimmed by 1 base and 4 bases, with 10 bases remaining between them. In DNA, the CDR3 is TGTGCCAGCAGCTTAGAAGGAGTTCTCTATGGCTACACCTTC. This sequence encodes CASSLEGVLYGYTF.

By share of the sample, this clonotype is medium-sized. This beta chain slipped into a library made for alpha chains as a stray read, so its size is not meaningful. The chain has TRBV28 and TRBJ2-1; D is uncertain. Trimming removed 6 bases from V and 0 bases from J, with 9 bases in between. From germline, CDR1 is MDHEN and CDR2 SYDVKM. CDR3 length: 14 residues. The CDR3 DNA reads as TGTGCCAGCAGACCGCCCGGCTCCTACAATGAGCAGTTCTTC. It is translated as CASRPPGSYNEQFF.

A note on this clonotype: This beta chain was picked up by a library intended for alpha chains and is off target, so its count carries little meaning. CDR3 sequence reads: CASSLAPGTQETQYF. CDR3 sequence (DNA): TGTGCCAGCAGTTTAGCCCCCGGGACCCAAGAGACCCAGTACTTC. V usage is TRBV27 and J usage is TRBJ2-5; perhaps D is TRBD1 or TRBD2 (5 bases each). V was clipped by 2 bases and J by 1 base, with 11 bases between them. The CDR3 totals 15 residues. CDR1 and CDR2 from the germline V gene are MNHEY and SMNVEV (reference sequence).

With respect to this clonotype: This beta chain slipped into a library made for alpha chains as a stray read, so its size is not meaningful. V is TRBV28 and J is TRBJ2-3; D unresolved. V was pared by 6 bases and J by 6 bases, with 10 bases between. This CDR3 has 12 residues. Germline V CDR1 and CDR2: MDHEN, SYDVKM. The CDR3 nucleotides are TGTGCCAGCAGACGCCTGATGGATACGCAGTATTTT. Its protein product is CASRRLMDTQYF. Using reference TRBV28 and TRBJ2-3 for the parts outside the CDR3, the full variable domain is DVKVTQSSRYLVKRTGEKVFLECVQDMDHENMFWYRQDPGLGLRLIYFSYDVKMKEKGDIPEGYSVSREKKERFSLILESASTNQTSMYLCASRRLMDTQYFGPGTRLTVL.

This clonotype was observed a few times. This may stem from a read error, because a much larger clone lies one nucleotide away. The size of this beta chain means little, since it is a stray read in a library made for alpha chains. The chain uses TRBV20-1 and TRBJ1-5, with TRBD1 as a possible D gene (5 bases). Germline V gene data show CDR1 as DFQATT and CDR2 as SNEGSKA (reference sequence). Trimming pared 5 bases from V and 7 bases from J, leaving 18 bases between. This CDR3 is built from 14 residues. CDR3 amino acids: CSARLGDAGQPQHF. The CDR3 DNA is TGCAGTGCTCGGCTGGGGGACGCAGGACAGCCCCAGCATTTT.

The table lists this clonotype with many counts. This beta chain slipped into a library made for alpha chains as a stray read, so its size is not meaningful. This chain joins TRBV6-2 or TRBV6-3 and TRBJ2-2, with a tentative D call TRBD2 (6 bases). V lost 9 bases and J lost 8, with 19 bases in between. CDR1 is MNHEY, CDR2 SVGEGT, per germline. This CDR3 has 14 amino acids. CDR3 sequence: CASFAGPPGGELFF. The CDR3 region has the DNA TGTGCCAGTTTCGCGGGACCTCCGGGTGGGGAGCTGTTTTTT.

This clonotype occurred a few times. For a library built for alpha chains, this beta chain is a stray read; little rests on its size. The chain combines TRBV2 with TRBJ2-7, with a weak D call TRBD1 (6 bases). From germline, CDR1 is SNHLY and CDR2 FYNNEI. The CDR3 is 14 residues long. V was shortened by 6 bases and J by 4 bases, with 16 bases between the two germline ends. The CDR3 protein is CASRPLRTAYEQYF. DNA for the CDR3: TGTGCCAGCAGACCCCTCAGGACAGCTTACGAGCAGTACTTC.

This clonotype is categorized as medium-sized. This beta chain is off target for a library built for alpha chains, so its abundance means little. The chain combines TRBV20-1 with TRBJ1-1; TRBD1 aligns across 8 bases. The germline V gene has CDR1 DFQATT and CDR2 SNEGSKA (reference sequence). Trimming at V came to 3 bases and at J to 3 bases, leaving 0 bases not matched to a gene. The CDR3 has 12 amino acids. The CDR3 nucleotides read TGCAGTGCTAGGACAGGGGACACTGAAGCTTTCTTT. This encodes CSARTGDTEAFF.

About this clonotype itself: This beta chain represents an off-target read in a library built for alpha chains; its size is of limited meaning. The chain recombines TRBV24-1 with TRBJ2-1, with TRBD2 matching 12 bases. The CDR3 spans 17 residues. The V and J ends lost 4 bases and 3 bases, in that order; junction bases with no gene match: 6. Germline CDR1 KGHDR, CDR2 SFDVKD. The CDR3 nucleotides are TGTGCCACCAGTGAGACTAAGGGACTAGCGGGCTACAATGAGCAGTTCTTC. Its translation is CATSETKGLAGYNEQFF.

Note on this clonotype: This beta chain came through as a stray read in a library set up for alpha chains, and its size says little. The J gene is TRBJ1-1, the V gene TRBV6-5; D uncertain. CDR1 is MNHEY, CDR2 SVGAGI, per germline. The V and J ends lost 5 bases and 3 bases respectively, with 13 bases between them. The CDR3 is 14 amino acids. CDR3 sequence reads: CASSLLREDTEAFF. In nucleotides, the CDR3 is TGTGCCAGCAGTCTCCTCAGAGAGGACACTGAAGCTTTCTTT.

In regard to this clonotype: This beta chain represents an off-target read in a library built for alpha chains; its size is of limited meaning. The rearrangement links TRBV7-2 to TRBJ2-3; TRBD1 aligns across 7 bases. The CDR3 runs 15 residues. Trimming took 5 bases from V and 0 from J; bases not matched to a gene: 5. Germline V gives CDR1 SGHTA, CDR2 FQGNSA. This CDR3 is CASSDRVLSTDTQYF. CDR3 DNA: TGTGCCAGCAGCGACAGGGTCCTTAGCACAGATACGCAGTATTTT.

This clonotype was seen many times. This beta chain is a stray sequence in a library constructed for alpha chains; its clone size is not meaningful. The chain recombines TRBV3-1 with TRBJ2-4, with 12 positions matching TRBD2. Per germline, CDR1 LGHDT and CDR2 YNNKEL (reference sequence). The length of the CDR3 is 20 residues. The junction had 11 bases not matched to a gene; V was cut back by 0 bases and J by 2 bases. Here the CDR3 reads CASSQDRLAGGRVTKNIQYF. For the CDR3, the DNA is TGTGCCAGCAGCCAAGATCGTCTAGCGGGGGGGCGTGTGACCAAAAACATTCAGTACTTC.

This clonotype was seen many times. This beta chain is off target for a library built for alpha chains, so its abundance means little. The rearrangement links TRBV12-3 or TRBV12-4 to TRBJ2-3, with 11 bases aligning to TRBD2. The ends lost 3 bases at V and 3 bases at J; junction bases unmatched: 5. The CDR3 totals 16 residues. CDR3 region: CASSLGLAGGTDTQYF. CDR3 sequence (DNA): TGTGCCAGCAGTTTGGGGCTAGCGGGGGGAACAGATACGCAGTATTTT.

By frequency in the sample, this clonotype is medium-sized (0.01 to 0.1%). This beta chain is off target for a library built for alpha chains, so its abundance means little. The chain's CDR3 is CASSPAGRAEAFF. The CDR3 bases are TGTGCCAGCAGCCCCGCGGGGAGGGCGGAAGCTTTCTTT. This chain joins TRBV7-9 and TRBJ1-1; D is unresolved. V lost 5 bases and J lost 8, with 15 bases in between. The CDR3 length is 13 residues. From germline, CDR1 is SEHNR and CDR2 FQNEAQ (reference sequence).

Many counts were recorded for this clonotype. A library prepared for alpha chains yielded this beta chain as an off-target read; its size is of little meaning. The rearrangement links TRBV20-1 to TRBJ1-6, with 7 bases identical to TRBD1. V shed 1 base, J shed 5 bases, and the junction held 5 bases outside the gene matches. Germline-derived CDR1 and CDR2 are DFQATT and SNEGSKA (reference sequence). The CDR3 length is 15 residues. DNA for the CDR3: TGCAGTGCTAGAGTCCGGGACAGAGATAATTCACCCCTCCACTTT. Its protein product is CSARVRDRDNSPLHF.

Regarding this clonotype: The size of this beta chain means little, since it is a stray read in a library made for alpha chains. V usage is TRBV4-1 and J usage is TRBJ1-2, with a possible D match to TRBD1 (6 bases). The CDR3 contains 14 residues. Between the trimmed V and J ends, which lost 4 bases and 3 bases, there was a span of 12 bases. Germline V lookup: CDR1 MGHRA, CDR2 YSYEKL. The chain's CDR3 is CASSPDRHYYGYTF. Written as DNA, the CDR3 is TGCGCCAGCAGCCCGGACAGACATTACTATGGCTACACCTTC.

Worth noting for this clonotype: This beta chain is an off-target read within a library intended for alpha chains, so its frequency means little. The genes are TRBV3-1 and TRBJ1-3; D call uncertain. V gave up 0 bases and J gave up 3 bases, with 9 bases separating them. Germline assignment: CDR1 LGHDT and CDR2 YNNKEL (reference sequence). The CDR3 sequence is 15 residues long. For the CDR3, the DNA is TGTGCCAGCAGCCAAGATCGTTATCTTGGAAACACCATATATTTT. Translated, it gives CASSQDRYLGNTIYF.